The 21 T cell receptor beta chains presented below share a single source sample, sequenced in a study of T cells in Graves' hyperthyroidism and ophthalmopathy. RNA transcripts were the template for amplifying TCR beta CDR3 regions. HTBI primers were employed in a first-round RT-PCR of the TCR CDR3. TCRdb ran MiXCR on the multiplex PCR reads and lists one entry per CDR3 protein. The sample lists around 490,000 distinct CDR3 sequences; 15% to 20% were seen once. Source material: blood. These receptors originate from a man between 35 and 55 years old with Graves' ophthalmopathy.

In this sample, this clonotype turned up many times. The chain is built from TRBV6-1 and TRBJ1-1, with 7 bases aligning to TRBD1. The germline V gene has CDR1 MNHNS and CDR2 SASEGT. Unmatched junction bases numbered 13, after V lost 6 bases and J lost 0 bases. The CDR3 spans 17 residues. The DNA for the CDR3 is TGTGCCAGCAGCCCTGGGACAGAGAGTTTTATGAACACTGAAGCTTTCTTT. Protein: CASSPGTESFMNTEAFF.

V usage is TRBV6-1 and J usage is TRBJ1-2; possibly TRBD1 for D (6 bases). CDR1 and CDR2 from the germline V gene are MNHNS and SASEGT. V lost 7 bases to trimming and J lost 6 bases, with 18 bases between them. CDR3 length equals 14 residues. The CDR3: CASTTGGAVNGYTF. DNA of the CDR3: TGTGCCAGCACCACGGGGGGGGCGGTAAATGGCTACACCTTC.

This clonotype was counted ten times or more. The V call is TRBV28, the J call TRBJ2-3; TRBD2 agrees at 7 bases. Per the germline V gene, CDR1 is MDHEN and CDR2 is SYDVKM. This CDR3 has 12 amino acids. J gave up 5 bases and V 8 bases, and 4 bases lay outside the gene matches. CDR3 region: CASSSGVDTQYF. The CDR3 DNA reads as TGTGCCAGCTCCAGCGGGGTAGATACGCAGTATTTT.

The chain uses TRBV5-5 and TRBJ2-7; D call uncertain. The CDR3 covers 12 residues. V lost 4 bases and J 6 bases, leaving 11 bases between the germline ends. Per germline, CDR1 SGHKS and CDR2 YYEKEE (reference sequence). Here the CDR3 DNA reads TGTGCCAGCAGCGCTTCGACGACCGAGCAGTACTTC. As protein: CASSASTTEQYF.

This sequence joins TRBV10-3 and TRBJ2-1, with TRBD1 matching 8 bases. Germline V CDR1 and CDR2: ENHRY, SYGVKD. The CDR3 length is 15 residues. The CDR3 DNA is TGTGTCAGTAGACAGGGGTGGGATAATGAAAATGAGCAGTTCTTC. Its protein is CVSRQGWDNENEQFF.

The rearrangement joins TRBV9 to TRBJ1-2; D might be TRBD1 (6 bases). The CDR3 contains 14 residues. Germline V gives CDR1 SGDLS, CDR2 YYNGEE. The germline V and J ends were trimmed by 2 bases and 2 bases, with 10 bases remaining between them. CDR3 in DNA: TGTGCCAGCAGCGTTTCGGGACAAAACTATGGCTACACCTTC. The encoded protein is CASSVSGQNYGYTF.

This clonotype appeared once. This chain uses TRBV30 with TRBJ2-7; D perhaps matches TRBD1 (6 bases). This CDR3 region has 14 residues. Trimming took off 6 bases at V and 3 bases at J, with 18 bases between the two ends. Germline CDR1 GTSNPN, CDR2 SVGIG (reference sequence). DNA of the CDR3: TGTGCCTGTAACAGGGCAGGGGTCAGCTACGAGCAGTACTTC. Protein product: CACNRAGVSYEQYF.

The chain is built from TRBV12-3 or TRBV12-4 and TRBJ1-3, with a weak D call TRBD1 (5 bases). The CDR3 is made up of 14 amino acids. V lost 7 bases, J lost 0 bases, and 10 bases lay in between. The CDR3 reads CASTFDSSGNTIYF. The CDR3 DNA reads TGTGCCAGCACCTTTGACAGCTCTGGAAACACCATATATTTT.

This clonotype has a handful of counts. Compared with germline, one end of the junction differs, possibly owing to a read error. The chain is built from TRBV7-3 and TRBJ2-5; TRBD1 aligns across 7 bases. Germline V gene lookup returns CDR1 SGHTA and CDR2 FQGTGA. The CDR3 is 15 amino acids. The CDR3 DNA follows: TGTGCTAGCAGCTTAGCAAAAACAGGGGTAGAGACCCAGTACTTC. Its translation is CASSLAKTGVETQYF.

The CDR3 loop reads CSARVTSSTGELFF. In DNA form, the CDR3 reads TGCAGTGCTAGAGTTACCAGTAGCACCGGGGAGCTGTTTTTT. The chain joins TRBV20-1 to TRBJ2-2; D ambiguous. CDR1 and CDR2 from the germline V gene are DFQATT and SNEGSKA (reference sequence). Trimming cost V 1 base and J 4 bases, with 10 bases left between them. CDR3 length: 14 residues.

This clonotype has more than one count but fewer than ten. The J gene is TRBJ2-7, the V gene TRBV20-1; D ambiguous. Per germline, CDR1 DFQATT and CDR2 SNEGSKA (reference sequence). This CDR3 comprises 13 residues. V dropped 2 bases and J dropped 0 bases, with 8 bases sitting between them. CDR3 nucleotides: TGCAGTGCTAGAAGGCAAAGCTCCTACGAGCAGTACTTC. As protein: CSARRQSSYEQYF.

This clonotype was counted at least ten times. The chain joins TRBV28 to TRBJ2-1, with 13 bases aligning to TRBD2. Germline V gene lookup returns CDR1 MDHEN and CDR2 SYDVKM. CDR3 length: 16 residues. The V segment lost 7 bases and the J segment 7 bases; nucleotides outside the gene matches: 10. CDR3 coding DNA: TGTGCCAGCACCATACAAACTAGCGGGAGGGGTAATGAGCAGTTCTTC. It encodes CASTIQTSGRGNEQFF.

Only a few counts were recorded for this clonotype. The chain carries TRBV20-1 and TRBJ1-2, with D hard to call. In germline, CDR1 is DFQATT, CDR2 SNEGSKA (reference sequence). V lost 5 bases and J 6 bases, leaving 13 bases between the germline ends. CDR3 length equals 12 residues. The CDR3 DNA is TGCAGTGCTTTTTTGGGGTCGCATGGCTACACCTTC. It yields the protein CSAFLGSHGYTF.

The gene calls are TRBV20-1 and TRBJ2-6; 7 nucleotides align to TRBD2. The CDR3 has 15 amino acids. CDR1 and CDR2 (germline): DFQATT, SNEGSKA (reference sequence). Losses at the gene ends were 4 bases for V and 0 bases for J; bases not matched to a gene: 3. CDR3 residues: CSAMGGGSGANVLTF. CDR3 nucleotides: TGCAGTGCTATGGGGGGGGGCTCTGGGGCCAACGTCCTGACTTTC.

Ten or more counts support this clonotype. V usage is TRBV7-2 and J usage is TRBJ2-1, with a weak D call TRBD2 (6 bases). Germline assignment: CDR1 SGHTA and CDR2 FQGNSA. This CDR3 has 12 amino acids. Trimming took off 3 bases at V and 8 bases at J, with 8 bases between the two ends. The CDR3 DNA reads TGTGCCAGCAGCTTCGGGGGTCATGAGCAGTTCTTC. Its translation is CASSFGGHEQFF.

This clonotype has only a few counts. The V gene is TRBV6-2 or TRBV6-3, the J gene TRBJ2-4; possible D gene TRBD1, 6 bases. V lost 6 bases, J lost 0 bases, and 15 bases lay in between. This CDR3 has 16 residues. Germline CDR1 MNHEY, CDR2 SVGEGT. The CDR3, as DNA: TGTGCCAGCAGCCCCTCGGACAGCTTAGCCAAAAACATTCAGTACTTC. It yields the protein CASSPSDSLAKNIQYF.

This clonotype was counted only a few times. The genes are TRBV20-1 and TRBJ2-5; 10 nucleotides match TRBD2. The germline gives CDR1 DFQATT, CDR2 SNEGSKA (reference sequence). This CDR3 spans 14 amino acids. V dropped 7 bases and J dropped 5; count of bases not matched to a gene: 10. CDR3 sequence reads: CSGLAGGRGETQYF. CDR3 nucleotides: TGCAGTGGATTAGCGGGGGGCCGGGGCGAGACCCAGTACTTC.

The chain is built from TRBV20-1 and TRBJ2-5; 10 bases match TRBD2. CDR1 DFQATT and CDR2 SNEGSKA come from the germline V gene (reference sequence). The CDR3 runs 14 residues. The V gene end was trimmed by 5 bases and the J gene end by 2 bases; junction bases not matched to a gene: 5. The CDR3 nucleotides read TGCAGTGCTCCTAGCGGGGGCCAACAAGAGACCCAGTACTTC. It is translated as CSAPSGGQQETQYF.

The chain links TRBV20-1 to TRBJ2-7; 9 bases agree with TRBD1. V gave up 1 base and J gave up 1 base; unmatched junction bases: 2. Germline assignment: CDR1 DFQATT and CDR2 SNEGSKA (reference sequence). The CDR3 totals 14 residues. This CDR3 reads CSARGGTGSYEQYF. In DNA form, the CDR3 reads TGCAGTGCTAGAGGTGGGACAGGGTCCTACGAGCAGTACTTC.

The chain combines TRBV9 with TRBJ2-7, with 10 bases identical to TRBD1. Germline CDR1 is SGDLS and CDR2 is YYNGEE. Trimming removed 1 base from V and 5 bases from J; junction bases left unmatched: 12. This CDR3 is built from 17 residues. Here the CDR3 reads CASSVSGDRGHLNEQYF. CDR3 DNA sequence: TGTGCCAGCAGCGTATCAGGGGACAGGGGCCACCTTAACGAGCAGTACTTC.

This clonotype has a count of ten or more. The chain uses TRBV3-1 and TRBJ1-4, with 7 bases fitting TRBD1. This CDR3 region has 15 residues. The junction had 11 bases not matched to a gene; V was cut back by 6 bases and J by 7 bases. Germline V CDR1 and CDR2: LGHDT, YNNKEL (reference sequence). The CDR3 coding sequence is TGTGCCAGCAGACGACAGGGTCCTGGAGGTGAAAAACTGTTTTTT. Translation: CASRRQGPGGEKLFF. The full variable domain, in which reference TRBV3-1 and TRBJ1-4 provide the parts outside the CDR3, is DTAVSQTPKYLVTQMGNDKSIKCEQNLGHDTMYWYKQDSKKFLKIMFSYNNKELIINETVPNRFSPKSPDKAHLNLHINSLELGDSAVYFCASRRQGPGGEKLFFGSGTQLSVL.